This T cell receptor beta chain was recorded in a study of T cells in Graves' hyperthyroidism and ophthalmopathy (dated by TCRdb to about 2019). Background for the entire study: Peripheral blood was collected at initial diagnosis, before any treatment. To identify TCR V-J signatures that set the groups apart, the researchers used a discovery cohort of about a hundred patients, made up of approximately 43 with Graves' ophthalmopathy and about 55 with stable Graves' hyperthyroidism. An independent validation cohort of under 20 hyperthyroidism patients and 17 patients who later progressed to ophthalmopathy tested prospective prediction of ophthalmopathy. For training and testing, the 100 or so patients in the discovery cohort were randomly divided in a 7:3 ratio. Thyroid tissue and blood T-cell repertoires from six Graves' hyperthyroidism patients were also compared in the study. After blood sampling, hyperthyroidism patients were treated with methimazole at a starting dose of 30 mg daily, and ophthalmopathy patients were treated with high-dose intravenous methylprednisolone. TCR Vbeta CDR3 sequencing of 135 peripheral blood samples (roughly 43 ophthalmopathy, over 70 hyperthyroidism and 17 progressor patients) is reported in the paper.

In the germline V gene (reference sequence), CDR1 corresponds to LNHDA and CDR2 to SQIVND. Relative to germline, V is 6 bases shorter and J is 6 bases shorter, with 15 bases between their ends. The CDR3 numbers 13 residues from cysteine through phenylalanine. Just the 39-base CDR3 DNA is kept, in frame starting at base 1. Stable Graves' hyperthyroidism was defined as the absence of progression to ophthalmopathy over 18 months of follow-up. The hyperthyroidism patients were between 18 and 65 years old and newly diagnosed, with a disease duration of less than 2 months. The study excluded patients with uncontrolled infections, other autoimmune diseases, pregnancy or lactation. Diagnoses were based on clinical symptoms, serum thyroxine and TRAb, thyroid ultrasound and orbital computed tomography. Ficoll-Paque density gradient centrifugation was used to isolate PBMCs from around 10 ml of fresh peripheral blood. Total RNA was extracted with Trizol reagent, and quality was checked on an Agilent 2100 Bioanalyzer.

The paper as a whole reports these results and caveats: Blood samples also contained most of the expanded thyroid clonotypes (frequency above 0.001), which suggests that blood repertoires may reflect thyroid immune responses. Sample size was not statistically predetermined, and blinding of investigators to group allocation was not performed. A model built on a 13 V-J signature distinguished ophthalmopathy from stable hyperthyroidism, reaching around 87% sensitivity and 81.08% specificity in cross-validation and 80%/75% in testing. In validation, the model predicted progression to ophthalmopathy a median of approximately 6.6 months before onset, with approximately 70% sensitivity and around 76% specificity.

The TCR beta CDR3 regions were amplified from RNA transcripts. For the first round of RT-PCR on the TCR CDR3, the HTBI primer set was used together with the Qiagen OneStep RT-PCR kit. A second multiplex PCR round built the libraries, followed by size selection and purification. Sequencing of the libraries was done on an Illumina HiSeq2000 using paired-end 100 bp reads. In the authors' own workflow: SOAPnuke was used to process the raw data, removing reads that contained adapters or uncalled bases, had a mean Phred below 15, or lacked an exact match to the constant primer or identifier. High-quality paired reads were merged with COPE v1.2.5, and unique nucleotide sequences were defined as clonotypes. MiTCR v1.1 was used to align the clonotypes against IMGT TRBV, TRBD and TRBJ reference segments. The analysis included only V-J combinations with a frequency above 0.0001, which together covered more than 98% of the repertoires. A TCS score was defined as the ratio between F50 (clonal expansion) and ExV (chaos), using BLOSUM62-based TCRdist between CDR3 peptides within each V-J. Welch's t-statistics and random forest reduced 514 V-J features to fewer than 15, which were used in a naive Bayes classifier (R e1071). The public reads were quality trimmed at Q25 with fastp and then assembled into clones with MiXCR by TCRdb, keeping productive beta chains. Identical CDR3 protein sequences are pooled into one entry, listed with their most common genes and DNA. TCRdb, rather than the study authors, made the V and J calls. The sample table records 700,000 or so distinct CDR3 sequences; around 17% of these occur just once. The ten largest clones capture around 7.7% of the sample.

A note on this clonotype: Its antigen is not yet known. No base quality values were provided; no much bigger clone lies one nucleotide off.

The receptor comes from a man between 18 and 29 years old with Graves' hyperthyroidism. This receptor chain uses TRBV19 and TRBJ2-7; the D gene is possibly TRBD1 or TRBD2, each agreeing over 5 bases. Material for sequencing was blood. The encoded CDR3 is CASRLVDSGEQYF. The DNA sequence is given as TGTGCCAGTAGACTAGTCGACAGTGGCGAGCAGTACTTC. Beyond the CDR3, the reference TRBV19 and TRBJ2-7 genes provide the residues; the full variable domain reads: DGGITQSPKYLFRKEGQNVTLSCEQNLNHDAMYWYRQDPGQGLRLIYYSQIVNDFQKGDIAEGYSVSREKKESFPLTVTSAQKNPTAFYLCASRLVDSGEQYFGPGTRLTVT.